These T cell receptor beta chains were read from a single sample in a study of T-cell memory formation after mild COVID-19. Each CDR3 protein gets one entry after TCRdb re-called the 5' RACE reads with MiXCR. The sample lists under 600,000 distinct CDR3 sequences, roughly a fifth seen once, with 8.4% in the top ten. Sequencing was carried out using PBMCs or a T cell subset sorted from them (not recorded which). The receptors come from an adult woman who had mild COVID-19 (a few samples of this study predate the infection). Cell type and time point are not known. CDR3s include the opening cysteine and the closing phenylalanine or tryptophan. The D gene is left open where the match is weak. Clone sizes are given selectively: once, few, many, or a class where the clone is expanded.

J gene	V gene	clone size	D gene	CDR3 length	CDR3 protein	CDR3 DNA
TRBJ2-3	TRBV24-1	few	NA	15	CATSDARGRQDTQYF	TGTGCCACCAGTGATGCTAGGGGAAGACAAGATACGCAGTATTTT
TRBJ1-2	TRBV6-5	NA	NA	13	CASSQGYNYGYTF	TGTGCCAGCAGTCAGGGTTATAACTATGGCTACACCTTC
TRBJ2-5	TRBV12-3/TRBV12-4	few	TRBD2	14	CASSLRAGEETQYF	TGTGCCAGCAGTTTGCGGGCGGGGGAAGAGACCCAGTACTTC
TRBJ1-5	TRBV15	few	NA	15	CATSRAGGENQPQHF	TGTGCCACCAGCAGAGCGGGGGGCGAGAATCAGCCCCAGCATTTT
TRBJ2-1	TRBV6-1	NA	TRBD2	15	CASSVAGLAANEQFF	TGTGCCAGCAGTGTCGCGGGACTAGCAGCCAATGAGCAGTTCTTC
TRBJ2-1	TRBV20-1	few	NA	13	CSARDPVPNEQFF	TGCAGTGCTAGAGACCCGGTCCCCAATGAGCAGTTCTTC
TRBJ2-3	TRBV20-1	few	NA	15	CSARSGKRVEITQYF	TGCAGTGCTAGATCGGGGAAGCGGGTGGAGATTACGCAGTATTTT
TRBJ2-3	TRBV5-4	few	NA	10	CAWGADTQYF	TGTGCGTGGGGCGCGGATACGCAGTATTTT
TRBJ2-1	TRBV18	few	NA	12	CASSPERRQPLF	TGTGCCAGCTCACCAGAACGGCGACAGCCCCTATTC
TRBJ2-7	TRBV29-1	few	NA	12	CSVEELRGEQYF	TGCAGCGTTGAAGAGTTACGAGGGGAGCAGTACTTC
TRBJ2-2	TRBV19	NA	NA	14	CASSRGRWTGELFF	TGTGCCAGTAGCAGGGGCCGGTGGACCGGGGAGCTGTTTTTT
TRBJ1-3	TRBV12-3/TRBV12-4	NA	NA	15	CASKTDRSSGNTIYF	TGTGCCAGCAAAACGGACCGAAGCTCTGGAAACACCATATATTTT
TRBJ2-3	TRBV7-2	NA	NA	15	CASSTHIQGPDTQYF	TGTGCCAGCAGCACCCATATACAGGGCCCTGATACGCAGTATTTT
TRBJ1-2	TRBV7-9	NA	TRBD1	14	CASSLAADRDSYTF	TGTGCCAGCAGCCTAGCGGCCGACAGGGACAGCTACACCTTC
TRBJ2-7	TRBV25-1	few	TRBD1	15	CASSEYGTGAYEQYF	TGTGCCAGCAGTGAGTACGGGACAGGGGCCTACGAGCAGTACTTC
TRBJ2-3	TRBV29-1	few	TRBD1	15	CSVAGGTGGTDTQYF	TGCAGCGTTGCTGGTGGGACAGGGGGCACAGATACGCAGTATTTT
TRBJ2-3	TRBV4-3	NA	NA	21	CASSQDNPGTGGLAATLAQYF	TGCGCCAGCAGCCAAGATAACCCCGGGACAGGGGGACTAGCGGCAACCTTAGCGCAGTATTTT
TRBJ1-1	TRBV5-1	many	NA	15	CASSLGATGNTEAFF	TGCGCCAGCAGCTTGGGAGCGACAGGGAACACTGAAGCTTTCTTT
TRBJ2-1	TRBV7-6	many	TRBD2	15	CASSWSGGAFNEQFF	TGTGCCAGCAGCTGGAGCGGGGGGGCCTTCAATGAGCAGTTCTTC